The rows below give T cell receptor beta chains drawn from one sample of a study of T cell responses to AZD1222 COVID-19 vaccine. The method was immunoSEQ multiplex PCR; TCRdb's version includes in-frame clones alone and lacks a portion of them. The repertoire includes about 120,000 clones, 92% of them detected once, and 13% to 15% sits in the top ten. The material sequenced was peripheral blood, taken on day 0 of AZD1222 vaccination. These receptors came from an adult in good health. Both conserved end residues are part of each CDR3. The D gene is left open where the match is weak. Part of the rows lack a size; the others show once, few, many or a class for expanded clones.

cdr3_aa,cdr3_nt,v_call,j_call,clone_size,cdr3_length,d_call
CASSPQVGSYNEQFF,TGTGCCAGCAGCCCACAGGTGGGATCCTACAATGAGCAGTTCTTC,TRBV7-9,TRBJ2-1,once,15,-
CASSSLAGGVTDTQYF,TGCGCCAGCAGCTCCCTGGCGGGAGGGGTCACAGATACGCAGTATTTT,TRBV5-1,TRBJ2-3,-,16,TRBD2
CASSHPEGAPFSEKLFF,TGTGCCAGCAGTCACCCTGAGGGGGCCCCCTTTTCTGAAAAACTGTTTTTT,TRBV6-6,TRBJ1-4,-,17,TRBD1
CASRSTGSSDGYTF,TGCGCCAGCAGATCAACAGGGAGCTCAGATGGCTACACCTTC,TRBV4-1,TRBJ1-2,-,14,-
CATSRDFRVDLHF,TGTGCCACCAGCAGAGATTTTAGGGTGGACCTCCACTTT,TRBV15,TRBJ1-6,few,13,-
CASSSSSGRQETQYF,TGTGCCAGCAGCTCTAGTAGCGGGAGGCAAGAGACCCAGTACTTC,TRBV7-7,TRBJ2-5,once,15,TRBD2
CASSSASPESYGYTF,TGTGCCAGCAGTTCCGCCTCACCGGAATCCTATGGCTACACCTTC,TRBV28,TRBJ1-2,-,15,-
CASSLGYSGGWDEQFF,TGTGCCAGCAGCTTAGGGTATAGCGGGGGTTGGGATGAGCAGTTCTTC,TRBV7-2,TRBJ2-1,-,16,TRBD2
CASRGLSLMNTEAFF,TGTGCCAGCAGGGGGCTCTCCTTGATGAACACTGAAGCTTTCTTT,TRBV7-9,TRBJ1-1,-,15,-
CASSANPPLIGVHNEKLFF,TGTGCCAGCTCTGCTAATCCCCCCCTTATTGGGGTCCATAATGAAAAACTGTTTTTT,TRBV18,TRBJ1-4,-,19,-
CASSTGQGGNQPQHF,TGTGCCAGCAGCACAGGACAGGGAGGCAATCAGCCCCAGCATTTT,TRBV9,TRBJ1-5,few,15,TRBD1
CASSEDVQVGLQFF,TGTGCCAGCAGTGAAGATGTACAGGTAGGGTTGCAGTTCTTC,TRBV2,TRBJ2-1,many,14,-
CASSHQGPGELFF,TGTGCCAGCAGCCATCAAGGGCCCGGGGAGCTGTTTTTT,TRBV3-1/TRBV3-2,TRBJ2-2,-,13,-
CASSLEAATEAFF,TGTGCCAGCAGCTTAGAGGCGGCCACTGAAGCTTTCTTT,TRBV11-2,TRBJ1-1,-,13,-
CATSESDRPPYEQYF,TGTGCCACCAGTGAATCGGACAGGCCGCCCTACGAGCAGTACTTC,TRBV24-1,TRBJ2-7,-,15,TRBD1
CASNLRDRGFYGELFF,TGTGCCAGTAACCTCCGGGACAGGGGGTTTTACGGGGAGCTGTTTTTT,TRBV19,TRBJ2-2,-,16,TRBD1
CATSMTGEVETQYF,TGTGCCACCAGCATGACAGGGGAGGTTGAGACCCAGTACTTC,TRBV15,TRBJ2-5,many,14,TRBD1
CASTVAGGGQETQYF,TGTGCCAGCACCGTAGCGGGGGGTGGCCAAGAGACCCAGTACTTC,TRBV7-9,TRBJ2-5,-,15,TRBD2
CASMSGQSSGNTIYF,TGTGCCAGCATGTCCGGGCAGAGCTCTGGAAACACCATATATTTT,TRBV2,TRBJ1-3,few,15,-
CASSRWGREAFF,TGTGCCAGTAGTCGTTGGGGCCGTGAAGCTTTCTTT,TRBV19,TRBJ1-1,-,12,-
CASSLGGDRGGYTF,TGTGCCAGCAGTTTAGGGGGGGACAGGGGTGGCTACACCTTC,TRBV28,TRBJ1-2,few,14,TRBD1
CASSSLTRDRDMNTEAFF,TGTGCCAGCAGTTCCCTAACCCGGGACAGGGATATGAACACTGAAGCTTTCTTT,TRBV5-5,TRBJ1-1,-,18,TRBD1
CASIKRSSGANVLTF,TGTGCCAGTATCAAACGGAGCTCTGGGGCCAACGTCCTGACTTTC,TRBV19,TRBJ2-6,-,15,-
CASSDTGTGSPDTQYF,TGTGCCAGCAGTGACACCGGGACAGGGAGTCCAGATACGCAGTATTTT,TRBV6-2/TRBV6-3,TRBJ2-3,-,16,TRBD1
CAISEWTENSPLHF,TGTGCCATCAGTGAGTGGACCGAAAATTCACCCCTCCACTTT,TRBV10-3,TRBJ1-6,-,14,-
CASSWRGTGEGEQYF,TGCGCCAGCAGCTGGCGAGGGACAGGGGAGGGCGAGCAGTACTTC,TRBV5-1,TRBJ2-7,-,15,TRBD1
CASERIPQEQFF,TGTGCCAGTGAGCGGATACCACAAGAGCAGTTCTTC,TRBV3-1/TRBV3-2,TRBJ2-1,-,12,-
CASSQDRGGSYEQYF,TGCGCCAGCAGCCAAGATAGGGGGGGCTCCTACGAGCAGTACTTC,TRBV4-1,TRBJ2-7,-,15,-